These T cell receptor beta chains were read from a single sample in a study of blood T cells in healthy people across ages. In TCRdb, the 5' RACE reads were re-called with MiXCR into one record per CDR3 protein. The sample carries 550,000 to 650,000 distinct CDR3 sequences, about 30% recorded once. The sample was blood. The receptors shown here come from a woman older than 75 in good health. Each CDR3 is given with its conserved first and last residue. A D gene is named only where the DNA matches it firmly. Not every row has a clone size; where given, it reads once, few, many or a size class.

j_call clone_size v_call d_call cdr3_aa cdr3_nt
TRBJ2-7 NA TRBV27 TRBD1 CASSLKGQGAPRSSYEQYF TGTGCCAGCAGTCTTAAGGGACAGGGGGCCCCGAGGAGCTCCTACGAGCAGTACTTC
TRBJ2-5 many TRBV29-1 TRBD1 CSVGVQGSGAQYF TGCAGCGTGGGTGTACAGGGGTCAGGGGCCCAGTACTTC
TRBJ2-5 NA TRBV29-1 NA CSVDTLQETQYF TGCAGCGTTGACACCCTCCAAGAGACCCAGTACTTC
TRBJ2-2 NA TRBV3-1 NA CASSKTGELFF TGTGCCAGCAGCAAAACCGGGGAGCTGTTTTTT
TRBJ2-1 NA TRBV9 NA CASSVGRDRTLQETQFF TGTGCCAGCAGCGTGGGTCGCGACAGAACCCTCCAAGAGACCCAGTTCTTC
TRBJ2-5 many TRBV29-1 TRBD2 CSITPGGLASETQYF TGCAGCATCACCCCCGGAGGACTAGCTTCCGAGACCCAGTACTTC
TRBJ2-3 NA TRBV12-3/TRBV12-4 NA CASSTSTDAQYF TGTGCCAGCAGCACAAGCACAGATGCGCAGTATTTT
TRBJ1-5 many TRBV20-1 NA CSARTGNQPQHF TGCAGTGCTAGGACTGGAAATCAGCCCCAGCATTTT
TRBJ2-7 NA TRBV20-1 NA CSARDKGPGEQYF TGCAGTGCTAGAGACAAGGGGCCAGGCGAGCAGTACTTC
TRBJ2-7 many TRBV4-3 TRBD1 CASSQGYRDRSYEQYF TGCGCCAGCAGCCAAGGGTACCGGGACAGGTCCTACGAGCAGTACTTC
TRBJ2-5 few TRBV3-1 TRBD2 CASSQERLAGAHGYF TGTGCCAGCAGCCAAGAAAGGCTAGCGGGGGCTCACGGGTACTTC
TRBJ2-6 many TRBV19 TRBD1 CASTGTGQPGANVLTF TGTGCCAGTACCGGGACAGGGCAGCCTGGGGCCAACGTCCTGACTTTC
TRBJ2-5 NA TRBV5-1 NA CASYEGPQETQYF TGCGCCAGCTACGAGGGGCCCCAAGAGACCCAGTACTTC
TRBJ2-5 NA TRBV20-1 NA CSARGSSGLQGTQYF TGCAGTGCCAGGGGTTCCTCAGGCCTCCAAGGGACCCAGTACTTC
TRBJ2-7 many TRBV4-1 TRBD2 CASSQVSGAHYEQYF TGCGCCAGCAGCCAAGTCAGCGGGGCGCACTACGAGCAGTACTTC
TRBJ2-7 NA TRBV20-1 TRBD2 CSARNLLAGGFSYEQYF TGCAGTGCTAGGAACCTCCTAGCGGGGGGTTTCTCCTACGAGCAGTACTTC
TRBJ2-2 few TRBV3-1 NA CASSRATTGELFF TGTGCCAGCTCCCGCGCTACCACCGGGGAGCTGTTTTTT
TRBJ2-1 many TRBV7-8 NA CASSLGRTLNYNEQFF TGTGCCAGCAGCCTCGGACGGACTCTAAACTACAATGAGCAGTTCTTC
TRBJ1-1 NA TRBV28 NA CASSTQDGINTEAFF TGTGCCAGCAGTACCCAAGACGGAATAAACACTGAAGCTTTCTTT
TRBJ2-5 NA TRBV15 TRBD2 CTTLGGGSNEQYF TGTACCACCCTGGGGGGAGGGAGCAATGAGCAGTACTTC
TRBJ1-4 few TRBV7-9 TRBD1 CASSYGTANEKLFF TGTGCCAGCAGCTACGGGACAGCTAATGAAAAACTGTTTTTT
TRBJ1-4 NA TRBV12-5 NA CASGLVPLQGGSDEKLFF TGTGCTAGTGGTTTGGTACCCCTACAGGGAGGGAGCGATGAAAAACTGTTTTTT
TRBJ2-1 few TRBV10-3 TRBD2 CAISDVGGHGNEQFF TGTGCCATCAGTGACGTGGGAGGGCACGGCAATGAGCAGTTCTTC
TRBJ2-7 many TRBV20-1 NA CSASVSAITYEQYF TGCAGTGCTAGCGTCTCGGCTATTACCTACGAGCAGTACTTC
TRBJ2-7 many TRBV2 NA CASSDGGGLREQYF TGTGCCAGCAGTGACGGCGGGGGCCTACGCGAGCAGTACTTC
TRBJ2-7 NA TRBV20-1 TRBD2 CSARDSLAGGYEQYF TGCAGTGCTAGAGATAGCCTAGCGGGGGGATACGAGCAGTACTTC
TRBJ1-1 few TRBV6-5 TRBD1 CASAPRQGNEAFF TGTGCCAGCGCTCCCCGACAGGGAAATGAAGCTTTCTTT
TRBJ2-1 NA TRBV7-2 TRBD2 CASSYNGLAGGNYNEQFF TGTGCCAGCAGCTATAACGGACTAGCGGGGGGGAACTACAATGAGCAGTTCTTC
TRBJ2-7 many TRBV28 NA CASSPQGSSYEQYF TGTGCCAGCAGCCCACAGGGTAGCTCCTACGAGCAGTACTTC
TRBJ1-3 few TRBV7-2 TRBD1 CASSAAAGGKTSGNTIYF TGTGCCAGCAGCGCGGCGGCAGGGGGCAAGACATCTGGAAACACCATATATTTT
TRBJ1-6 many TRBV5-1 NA CASSLESDWLLSPLHF TGCGCCAGCAGCTTGGAGTCCGACTGGTTATTGTCACCCCTCCACTTT
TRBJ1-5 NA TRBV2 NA CASSEAADSNQPQHF TGTGCCAGCAGTGAAGCCGCGGACAGTAATCAGCCCCAGCATTTT
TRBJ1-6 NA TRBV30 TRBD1 CAWVQGANSPLHF TGTGCCTGGGTCCAGGGGGCCAATTCACCCCTCCACTTT
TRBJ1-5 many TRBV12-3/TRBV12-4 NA CASSLGLQPQHF TGTGCCAGCAGTTTGGGACTACAGCCCCAGCATTTT
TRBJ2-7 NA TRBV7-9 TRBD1 CAGSPTGMMLYEQYF TGTGCCGGCAGCCCGACAGGGATGATGCTCTACGAGCAGTACTTC
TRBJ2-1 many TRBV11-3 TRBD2 CASSPFSGLAGGVEQFF TGTGCCAGCAGTCCATTTTCTGGACTAGCGGGGGGGGTTGAGCAGTTCTTC
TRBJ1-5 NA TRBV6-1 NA CASSVGGASNRPQHF TGTGCCAGCAGTGTAGGAGGGGCGAGCAATCGGCCCCAGCATTTT
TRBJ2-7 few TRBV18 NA CASSPNRASSYEQYF TGTGCCAGCTCACCAAACAGAGCGTCCTCCTACGAGCAGTACTTC
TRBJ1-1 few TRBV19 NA CASRGTVRTVGTEAFF TGTGCCAGTAGGGGGACGGTGAGGACCGTGGGCACTGAAGCTTTCTTT
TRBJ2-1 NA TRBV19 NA CASSPGRRSDEQFF TGTGCCAGTAGCCCTGGGCGGAGATCGGATGAGCAGTTCTTC
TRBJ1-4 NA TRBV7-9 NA CASSLTPHEKLFF TGTGCCAGCAGCTTAACCCCCCATGAAAAACTGTTTTTT
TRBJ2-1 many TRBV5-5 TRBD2 CASSYSGGTNEQFF TGTGCCAGCAGTTATAGCGGGGGAACCAATGAGCAGTTCTTC
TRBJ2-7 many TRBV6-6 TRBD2 CASSPRGGASYEQYF TGTGCCAGCAGCCCCCGGGGGGGGGCCTCCTACGAGCAGTACTTC
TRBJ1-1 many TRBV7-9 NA CRVTDTEAFF TGTCGGGTTACGGACACTGAAGCTTTCTTT
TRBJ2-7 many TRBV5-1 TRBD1 CASRRAGGDEQYF TGCGCCAGCAGGAGGGCAGGGGGCGACGAGCAGTACTTC
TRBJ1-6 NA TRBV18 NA CASSPTGNSPLHF TGTGCCAGCTCACCAACGGGGAATTCACCCCTCCACTTT
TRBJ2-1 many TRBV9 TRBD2 CASSVGLAGASNEQFF TGTGCCAGCAGCGTAGGGTTAGCGGGGGCCTCCAATGAGCAGTTCTTC
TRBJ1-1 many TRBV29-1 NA CSVEGQVRGEAFF TGCAGCGTTGAAGGCCAAGTAAGAGGTGAAGCTTTCTTT
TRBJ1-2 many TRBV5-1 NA CASSLDDYGYTF TGCGCCAGCAGCTTGGACGATTATGGCTACACCTTC
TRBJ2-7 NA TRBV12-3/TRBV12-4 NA CASKYQGSHEQYF TGTGCCAGCAAGTACCAGGGGTCCCACGAGCAGTACTTC
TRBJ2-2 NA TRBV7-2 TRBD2 CASSLAPRLAGGTGELFF TGTGCCAGCAGCTTAGCCCCTAGACTAGCGGGGGGGACCGGGGAGCTGTTTTTT
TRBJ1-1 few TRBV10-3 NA CAISGIDTDQAEAFF TGTGCCATCAGTGGGATAGATACGGATCAGGCTGAAGCTTTCTTT
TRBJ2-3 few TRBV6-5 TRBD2 CASSFSGATPHTDTQYF TGTGCCAGCAGTTTTAGCGGGGCAACCCCCCACACAGATACGCAGTATTTT
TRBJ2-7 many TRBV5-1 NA CASSLSGRAHEQYF TGCGCCAGCAGCTTGTCTGGCCGAGCCCACGAGCAGTACTTC
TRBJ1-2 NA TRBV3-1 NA CASSQPMTEANYGYTF TGTGCCAGCAGCCAACCCATGACAGAAGCGAACTATGGCTACACCTTC
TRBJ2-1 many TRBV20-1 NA CSASQGGAYNEQFF TGCAGTGCTAGTCAGGGGGGCGCCTACAATGAGCAGTTCTTC
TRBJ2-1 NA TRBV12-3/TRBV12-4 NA CASRAWGEQFF TGTGCCAGCAGAGCCTGGGGTGAGCAGTTCTTC
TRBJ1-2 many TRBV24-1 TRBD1 CATSLYQDRGDGYTF TGTGCCACCAGTCTATACCAGGACAGGGGAGATGGCTACACCTTC
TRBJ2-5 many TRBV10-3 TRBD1 CATTGQGQETQYF TGTGCCACCACAGGACAGGGCCAAGAGACCCAGTACTTC